Sequencing of this T cell receptor beta chain was carried out in a study of blood T cell repertoires in COVID-19 (dated by TCRdb to the early 2020s). Background for the entire study: Samples from collaborators originated in the United States, Italy and Spain and spanned both the acute and convalescent phases of COVID-19. The prospective study material was composed of cDNA or gDNA derived from T cells, B-cell-depleted T cells, or PBMCs. The samples were drawn from two sources: the first 160 participants of the ongoing ImmuneRACE study, and some 1,300 subjects contributed by 6 global collaborators. Sample metadata almost always included a de-identified subject ID, COVID-19 status, age in years and sex. Where HLA class I and class II types were available, the types were taken from metadata supplied by the sample provider, not from assay-based typing. The repertoires were released in a freely available public database meant as a resource for research on the immune response to SARS-CoV-2. The dataset comprised deeply sampled blood TCRbeta repertoires from subjects exposed to, actively infected with, or recovered from COVID-19.

This clone was seen only once. Its antigen target is currently unknown. Per-base quality was not reported, and no clone a single base away is much larger than it. The immunoSEQ Assay, a bias-controlled multiplex PCR, was used to amplify TCRbeta CDR3 regions from genomic DNA. As for how the authors treated the data: The number of nucleated cells in each sample was estimated from the amplification of reference gene primers within the assay. Sequence reads were collapsed and filtered to measure the absolute abundance of every unique TCRbeta CDR3 rearrangement. For each sample, productive Simpson clonality was calculated as the square root of Simpson's diversity index across productive rearrangements. TCRdb carries this immuneACCESS record with in-frame sequences only. Its versions omit some clonotypes, under half of them owing to an unresolved V gene in the studies checked, with the rest unexplained. The DNA gave D and trimming, while V, J and clone size come from that table. This sample comprises 55,000 to 85,000 clones, around 84% of them detected only once. Clones ranked in the top ten supply about 0.83% of the sample.

V is cut back by 1 base and J by 7 bases, with 4 bases in the junction unmatched. The germline V gene supplies CDR1 SGHTA and CDR2 FQGNSA. The CDR3 holds 15 amino acids from the cysteine to the phenylalanine. The entry retains the CDR3 DNA only, 45 bases that are in frame from base 1. What the study reported, not specific to this receptor: The quantity of clinical and demographic metadata differed by source and by participant and was supplied without curation.

Collaborating institutions collected whole blood in K2EDTA tubes following their own protocols. For TCRbeta analysis, collaborator samples were shipped as frozen whole blood, as isolated PBMCs, or as DNA extracted from either sample type. The TCR originated in a woman in her 70s with acute or convalescent COVID-19. The sequenced sample consisted of peripheral blood. The rearrangement joined TRBV7-2 to TRBJ2-7, and 13 bases in between align with TRBD2. The nucleotide sequence reads TGTGCCAGCAGCTTAGAGGGACTAGCGGGATGGGAGCAGTACTTC. It translates as CASSLEGLAGWEQYF. This CDR3, with the reference TRBV7-2 and TRBJ2-7 proteins standing in past its ends, gives the full variable domain GAGVSQSPSNKVTEKGKDVELRCDPISGHTALYWYRQSLGQGLEFLIYFQGNSAPDKSGLPSDRFSAERTGGSVSTLTIQRTQQEDSAVYLCASSLEGLAGWEQYFGPGTRLTVT.